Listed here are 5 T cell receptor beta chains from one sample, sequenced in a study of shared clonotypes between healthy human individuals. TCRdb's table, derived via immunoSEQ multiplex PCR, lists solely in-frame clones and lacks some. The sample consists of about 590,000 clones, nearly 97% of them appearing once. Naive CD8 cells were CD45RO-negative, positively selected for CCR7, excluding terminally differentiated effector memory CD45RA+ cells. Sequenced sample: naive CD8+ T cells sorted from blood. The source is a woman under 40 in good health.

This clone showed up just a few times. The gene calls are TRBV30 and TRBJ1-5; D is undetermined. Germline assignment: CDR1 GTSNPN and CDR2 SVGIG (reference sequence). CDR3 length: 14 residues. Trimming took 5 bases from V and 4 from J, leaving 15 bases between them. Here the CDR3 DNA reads TGTGCCTGGGACTATCCAATCGTGAATCAGCCCCAGCATTTT. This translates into CAWDYPIVNQPQHF.

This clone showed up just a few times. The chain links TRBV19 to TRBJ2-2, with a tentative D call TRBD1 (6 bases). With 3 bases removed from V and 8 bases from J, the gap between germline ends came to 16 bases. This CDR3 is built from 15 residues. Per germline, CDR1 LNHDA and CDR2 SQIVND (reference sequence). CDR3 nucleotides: TGTGCCAGTAGTATTCTCGGACAGCCCGGGGGGGAGCTGTTTTTT. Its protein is CASSILGQPGGELFF.

The CDR3 nucleotides are TGTGCCAGCAGGGGTGTGGGCGGAGAGCCCTCTGGGGCCAACGTCCTGACTTTC. Translating gives CASRGVGGEPSGANVLTF. The chain has TRBV7-9 and TRBJ2-6; D not resolved. V lost 6 bases to trimming and J lost 0 bases, with 18 bases between them. The CDR3 has 18 residues. The germline V gene has CDR1 SEHNR and CDR2 FQNEAQ (reference sequence).

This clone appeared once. CDR3 coding DNA: TGTGCCAGCAGCATTAGCGGGAGGGCCACAGATACGCAGTATTTT. As protein: CASSISGRATDTQYF. The rearrangement links TRBV13 to TRBJ2-3; 11 nucleotides match TRBD2. From germline, CDR1 is PRHDT and CDR2 FYEKMQ (reference sequence). V lost 5 bases and J lost 2; bases outside the gene matches: 3. The CDR3 contains 15 residues.

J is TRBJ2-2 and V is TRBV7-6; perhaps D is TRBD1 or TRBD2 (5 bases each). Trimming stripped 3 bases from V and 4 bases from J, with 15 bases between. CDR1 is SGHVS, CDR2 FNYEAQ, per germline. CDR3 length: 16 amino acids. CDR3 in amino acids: CASSLGETGTTGELFF. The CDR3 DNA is TGTGCCAGCAGCTTGGGGGAGACGGGAACCACCGGGGAGCTGTTTTTT.